A single sample gave rise to the 31 T cell receptor beta chains below, sequenced in a study of Graves' ophthalmopathy and Graves' hyperthyroidism. TCR beta CDR3 regions were amplified from RNA transcripts. First-round RT-PCR relied on HTBI primers, and a second-round multiplex PCR came next. TCRdb reprocessed the multiplex PCR reads with MiXCR, giving one entry per CDR3 protein. The sample lists a few hundred thousand distinct CDR3 sequences, roughly 15% occurring once. The specimen was peripheral blood. The receptors were gathered from an adult man with Graves' ophthalmopathy.

There are many counts of this clonotype. The J gene is TRBJ1-3, the V gene TRBV12-3 or TRBV12-4; D call uncertain. Deletions cut 11 bases from V and 0 bases from J, with 11 bases between. CDR3 size: 13 residues. CDR3 nucleotide sequence: TGTGCCGTTGGCTCTTCCTCTGGAAACACCATATATTTT. Amino acids: CAVGSSSGNTIYF.

Of note for this clonotype: This may be a read error: a much more frequent sequence differs by one nucleotide. The genes are TRBV7-2 and TRBJ2-5, with D unresolved. The CDR3 runs 14 residues. Germline CDR1 is SGHTA and CDR2 is FQGNSA. Here the CDR3 reads CASSSDASQEAQYF. The DNA of the CDR3 is TGTGCCAGCAGCTCAGACGCATCGCAAGAGGCCCAGTACTTC.

This clonotype was picked up many times. The chain joins TRBV5-1 to TRBJ1-6, with 7 bases that match TRBD1. Unmatched junction bases numbered 23, after V lost 4 bases and J lost 10 bases. Germline V CDR1 and CDR2: SGHRS, YFSETQ. The CDR3 loop spans 19 amino acids. The CDR3 DNA reads TGCGCCAGCAGCGCCGCGACAGGGCTTGCGGCTTCGAGGGGATCACCCCTCCACTTT. Translating gives CASSAATGLAASRGSPLHF.

The CDR3 coding sequence is TGTGCCAGCAGGGTCCCTCCAGGGCAGGAGGTTTACCAAGAGACCCAGTACTTC. Its protein is CASRVPPGQEVYQETQYF. The gene calls are TRBV2 and TRBJ2-5; D tentatively fits TRBD1 or TRBD2 (5 bases each). The germline V gene has CDR1 SNHLY and CDR2 FYNNEI. The CDR3 has 18 amino acids. Trimming shortened V by 6 bases and J by 0 bases, and 23 bases separated the two germline ends. Filled out from reference TRBV2 and TRBJ2-5, the complete variable domain reads EPEVTQTPSHQVTQMGQEVILRCVPISNHLYFYWYRQILGQKVEFLVSFYNNEISEKSEIFDDQFSVERPDGSNFTLKIRSTKLEDSAMYFCASRVPPGQEVYQETQYFGPGTRLLVL.

This chain uses TRBV15 with TRBJ1-2; possible D gene TRBD1, 5 bases. The V end was cut by 1 base, the J end by 8 bases, with 14 bases between. The CDR3 is made up of 14 amino acids. Per germline, CDR1 LNHNV and CDR2 YYDKDF (reference sequence). CDR3 sequence: CATSRGTRSVGYTF. The CDR3 DNA reads TGTGCCACCAGCAGAGGGACACGTTCCGTAGGCTACACCTTC.

This clonotype turned up a few times. CDR3 loop: CASSFERDPNSPLHF. The CDR3 nucleotides are TGTGCCAGCAGTTTCGAAAGGGATCCTAATTCACCCCTCCACTTT. This chain joins TRBV12-3 or TRBV12-4 and TRBJ1-6; D uncertain. Between the trimmed V and J ends, which lost 3 bases and 6 bases, there was a span of 12 bases. The CDR3 is 15 residues long.

The rearrangement joins TRBV12-3 or TRBV12-4 to TRBJ1-2; D is unclear. V was clipped by 6 bases and J by 4 bases, with 9 bases between them. The CDR3 has 12 residues. CDR3 sequence: CASRSGVYGYTF. Written as DNA, the CDR3 is TGTGCCAGCAGATCGGGAGTCTATGGCTACACCTTC.

This clonotype was detected ten times or more. The chain employs TRBV5-1 and TRBJ1-2; TRBD1 matches at 9 bases. The CDR3 is made up of 15 amino acids. CDR1 SGHRS and CDR2 YFSETQ come from the germline V gene. The J segment lost 13 bases and the V segment lost 0 bases, leaving 13 bases of the junction unmatched. The CDR3 region is CASSLADRGTARGTF. The CDR3 bases are TGCGCCAGCAGCTTGGCTGACAGGGGGACGGCGAGGGGCACCTTC.

This clonotype has a count of ten or more. J is TRBJ2-7 and V is TRBV5-1; 7 nucleotides line up with TRBD1. V lost 3 bases, J lost 7 bases, and 10 bases stayed unmatched. CDR1 and CDR2 (germline): SGHRS, YFSETQ. The CDR3 runs 14 residues. The chain's CDR3 is CASSSGTWDSEQYF. The CDR3 DNA follows: TGCGCCAGCAGCTCGGGCACGTGGGACAGTGAGCAGTACTTC.

This clonotype was observed many times. CDR3 coding DNA: TGTGCCAGCAGATACGGACAGGGTCACAATCAGCCCCAGCATTTT. Translated, it gives CASRYGQGHNQPQHF. The rearrangement joins TRBV27 to TRBJ1-5, with TRBD1 identical over 8 bases. CDR1 is MNHEY, CDR2 SMNVEV, per germline (reference sequence). This CDR3 spans 15 amino acids. Trimming cost V 6 bases and J 3 bases; bases outside gene matches: 7.

Many counts were recorded for this clonotype. The rearrangement links TRBV5-1 to TRBJ2-4, with TRBD2 matching 15 bases. Germline V CDR1 and CDR2: SGHRS, YFSETQ. The CDR3 spans 18 residues. V shed 3 bases, J shed 0 bases, and the junction held 4 bases outside the gene matches. The CDR3 region has the DNA TGCGCCAGCAGCTATGGACTAGCGGGGGGGCTAGCCAAAAACATTCAGTACTTC. It codes for CASSYGLAGGLAKNIQYF. The complete variable domain, with remaining parts taken from reference TRBV5-1 and TRBJ2-4, reads KAGVTQTPRYLIKTRGQQVTLSCSPISGHRSVSWYQQTPGQGLQFLFEYFSETQRNKGNFPGRFSGRQFSNSRSEMNVSTLELGDSALYLCASSYGLAGGLAKNIQYFGAGTRLSVL.

There are many counts of this clonotype. The chain couples TRBV3-1 to TRBJ1-2; no firm D call. This CDR3 region has 12 residues. The germline V and J ends were trimmed by 3 bases and 6 bases, with 8 bases remaining between them. Germline V gene sequence: CDR1 LGHDT, CDR2 YNNKEL (reference sequence). CDR3 sequence: CASSHRTNGYTF. DNA of the CDR3: TGTGCCAGCAGCCATAGGACCAATGGCTACACCTTC.

This clonotype was counted many times. The genes are TRBV6-2 or TRBV6-3 and TRBJ1-2, with D possibly matching TRBD1 (6 bases). Trimming took 7 bases from V and 3 from J, leaving 9 bases between them. The CDR3 length is 12 residues. Germline CDR1 MNHEY, CDR2 SVGEGT. This CDR3 is CASIGGHYGYTF. For the CDR3, the DNA is TGTGCCAGCATCGGGGGGCACTATGGCTACACCTTC.

This clonotype was seen ten or more times. The chain recombines TRBV29-1 with TRBJ2-7, with a tentative D call TRBD1 (6 bases). This CDR3 spans 13 amino acids. V lost 4 bases and J 3 bases, leaving 13 bases between the germline ends. The germline gives CDR1 SQVTM, CDR2 ANQGSEA. The CDR3 DNA sequence: TGCAGCGTTGGGGCCAGGGGTAACTACGAGCAGTACTTC. Protein product: CSVGARGNYEQYF.

This sequence joins TRBV5-4 and TRBJ2-7, with D perhaps TRBD2 (7 bases). The DNA end is more similar to TRBJ2-1, so the J call may be wrong. The germline V gene encodes CDR1 SGHNT and CDR2 YYREEE (reference sequence). The length of the CDR3 is 15 residues. For the CDR3, the DNA is TGTGCCAGCAGCTTGCCAGAGGGGGGGAGGGAGACCCAGTTCTTC. It is translated as CASSLPEGGRETQFF.

This clonotype was counted many times. J is TRBJ1-6 and V is TRBV4-2, with 7 bases fitting TRBD1. Germline V lookup: CDR1 LGHNA, CDR2 YNFKEQ. Losses at the gene ends were 7 bases for V and 5 bases for J; bases not matched to a gene: 5. The CDR3 consists of 14 residues. In DNA, the CDR3 is TGTGCCAGCAACACTGACAGGGATAATTCACCCCTCCACTTT. Amino acid sequence: CASNTDRDNSPLHF.

This chain links TRBV5-1 with TRBJ2-5, with TRBD1 identical over 9 bases. V lost 2 bases and J lost 5; bases outside the gene matches: 4. The V gene's germline CDR1 is SGHRS and CDR2 YFSETQ. The CDR3 has 14 amino acids. CDR3 amino acids: CASSLGQGMETQYF. CDR3 DNA sequence: TGCGCCAGCAGCTTAGGACAGGGGATGGAGACCCAGTACTTC.

At least ten counts were recorded for this clonotype. The chain has TRBV7-9 and TRBJ1-1, with TRBD1 as a possible D gene (6 bases). V lost 1 base and J 6 bases, leaving 12 bases between the germline ends. Germline CDR1 is SEHNR and CDR2 is FQNEAQ (reference sequence). CDR3 size: 14 residues. The CDR3 loop is CASSLEGGNAEAFF. CDR3 sequence (DNA): TGTGCCAGCAGCTTAGAGGGGGGCAATGCTGAAGCTTTCTTT.

This clonotype was detected many times. The chain combines TRBV11-2 with TRBJ2-5, with 9 nucleotides matching TRBD2. In germline, CDR1 is SGHAT, CDR2 FQNNGV. The ends lost 0 bases at V and 2 bases at J; junction bases unmatched: 1. This CDR3 is 15 amino acids long. CDR3 bases: TGTGCCAGCAGCTTAGAACTAGCGGGTCAAGAGACCCAGTACTTC. Amino acid sequence: CASSLELAGQETQYF.

This clonotype was counted ten times or more. The chain couples TRBV7-2 to TRBJ1-2, with D unresolved. CDR1 and CDR2 from the germline V gene are SGHTA and FQGNSA. The CDR3 sequence is 13 residues long. The ends were cut back, 5 bases at V and 5 bases at J, with 12 bases in the middle. The CDR3 DNA sequence: TGTGCCAGCAGCCCCGGAGGGATGTATGGCTACACCTTC. Its protein product is CASSPGGMYGYTF.

This clonotype occurred many times. This could be a read error, since a much larger clone is one nucleotide away. The CDR3 does not end in the conserved phenylalanine or tryptophan, so this is likely a read error. This chain links TRBV7-8 with TRBJ2-5; D is uncertain. V dropped 6 bases and J dropped 0 bases, with 11 bases sitting between them. This CDR3 has 14 residues. In germline, CDR1 is SGHVS, CDR2 FQNEAQ. The CDR3 here is CASSRVPNQETQYL. The CDR3 bases are TGTGCCAGCAGTAGGGTCCCCAACCAAGAGACCCAGTACCTC.

Worth noting for this clonotype: The junction departs from germline at one end; a sequencing error may be responsible. J is TRBJ2-2 and V is TRBV6-4, with D unresolved. Germline V CDR1 and CDR2: MRHNA, SNTAGT. The CDR3 has 15 residues. CDR3: CASSYSAPVTGELFF. The CDR3 DNA follows: TGTGCCAGCAGTTACTCCGCGCCGGTCACCGGGGAGCTGTTTTTT.

Ten or more counts support this clonotype. The chain has TRBV6-1 and TRBJ2-3, with TRBD1 matching 7 bases. Germline V gives CDR1 MNHNS, CDR2 SASEGT. The CDR3 is 15 residues long. The V and J ends lost 4 bases and 1 base, in that order; junction bases with no gene match: 5. The CDR3 spells CASSASGTGTDTQYF. CDR3 bases: TGTGCCAGCAGTGCTTCCGGGACAGGCACAGATACGCAGTATTTT.

Many counts were recorded for this clonotype. The chain joins TRBV9 to TRBJ1-2; TRBD1 matches 10 bases. Unmatched junction bases numbered 8, after V lost 4 bases and J lost 8 bases. Germline V gene lookup returns CDR1 SGDLS and CDR2 YYNGEE. This CDR3 region has 14 residues. CDR3 DNA: TGTGCCAGCAGCTACGGGACAGGGGCGTCGGGCTACACCTTC. Translated, it gives CASSYGTGASGYTF.

In this sample, this clonotype turned up many times. This chain uses TRBV2 with TRBJ1-1; D gene ambiguous. Per germline, CDR1 SNHLY and CDR2 FYNNEI. The CDR3 has 13 residues. V was cut by 4 bases and J by 0 bases, with 6 bases left in between. CDR3 sequence (DNA): TGTGCCAGCAGTGTTCAGGTGAACACTGAAGCTTTCTTT. Amino acids: CASSVQVNTEAFF. Full variable domain (outside the CDR3, taken from reference TRBV2 and TRBJ1-1): EPEVTQTPSHQVTQMGQEVILRCVPISNHLYFYWYRQILGQKVEFLVSFYNNEISEKSEIFDDQFSVERPDGSNFTLKIRSTKLEDSAMYFCASSVQVNTEAFFGQGTRLTVV.

This clonotype was recorded many times. The rearrangement links TRBV7-2 to TRBJ2-2; a weak D match, TRBD2 (7 bases). The CDR3 has 14 amino acids. Germline CDR1 SGHTA, CDR2 FQGNSA. V lost 5 bases and J lost 6, with 13 bases in between. In nucleotides, the CDR3 is TGTGCCAGCAGCCGACAGGCGGGGGCCGGGGAGCTGTTTTTT. Translation gives CASSRQAGAGELFF.

This clonotype was seen ten or more times. The chain carries TRBV20-1 and TRBJ2-3; 7 bases match TRBD2. The germline gives CDR1 DFQATT, CDR2 SNEGSKA (reference sequence). Trimming removed 3 bases from V and 0 bases from J; junction bases left unmatched: 6. The CDR3 consists of 15 residues. CDR3 coding DNA: TGCAGTGCTAGTAGCACAGCGGGGAGCACAGATACGCAGTATTTT. Protein product: CSASSTAGSTDTQYF.

In its sample, this clonotype was seen many times. The chain is built from TRBV6-2 or TRBV6-3 and TRBJ1-1; D remains unclear. The CDR3 extends over 12 amino acids. Per germline, CDR1 MNHEY and CDR2 SVGEGT. Trimming removed 5 bases at V and 5 bases at J, with 9 bases between. The CDR3 region has the DNA TGTGCCAGCAGTACAAGCGCGACTGAAGCTTTCTTT. Its translation: CASSTSATEAFF.

The chain has TRBV19 and TRBJ1-1; D possibly corresponds to TRBD1 (6 bases). Germline V gives CDR1 LNHDA, CDR2 SQIVND (reference sequence). The germline V and J ends were trimmed by 6 bases and 4 bases, with 9 bases remaining between them. The CDR3 loop spans 12 amino acids. The DNA of the CDR3 is TGTGCCAGTAGACAGGGACGCACTGAAGCTTTCTTT. This codes for CASRQGRTEAFF.

This clonotype was recorded a few times. This chain uses TRBV7-2 with TRBJ2-7; D gene unclear. The CDR3 consists of 13 residues. V was trimmed by 2 bases and J by 1 base, leaving 6 bases between them. CDR1 and CDR2 from the germline V gene are SGHTA and FQGNSA. The CDR3: CASSLTESYEQYF. The CDR3 nucleotides are TGTGCCAGCAGCTTAACGGAGTCCTACGAGCAGTACTTC. Variable domain in full (rest from reference TRBV7-2 and TRBJ2-7): GAGVSQSPSNKVTEKGKDVELRCDPISGHTALYWYRQSLGQGLEFLIYFQGNSAPDKSGLPSDRFSAERTGGSVSTLTIQRTQQEDSAVYLCASSLTESYEQYFGPGTRLTVT.

This clonotype has at least ten counts. The gene calls are TRBV2 and TRBJ2-5, with 10 bases identical to TRBD2. Germline V CDR1 and CDR2: SNHLY, FYNNEI. CDR3 length: 12 amino acids. V gave up 7 bases and J gave up 14 bases; unmatched junction bases: 10. The CDR3 sequence is CASNLAGAPHYF. Written as DNA, the CDR3 is TGTGCCAGCAATCTAGCGGGGGCCCCTCATTACTTC.